At least ten counts were recorded for the clone carrying this TCR beta chain. Its antigen is unidentified. Time point noted: patch test 1, 2 weeks after DPC sensitization. The treatment: therapeutic diphenylcyclopropenone sensitization with weekly scalp DPC. Participating donors were patients with alopecia, aged 18 to 70 years, considered appropriate candidates for DPC. Sequencing started from total RNA isolated from unfractionated whole blood. Each CDR3 protein gets one entry after TCRdb re-called the RACE reads with MiXCR. The repertoire includes about 56,000 distinct CDR3 sequences, 9.3% of them detected once, and about 14% sits in the top ten. This record comes from a study of human T cells and chemical hapten exposure. Study-wide results and caveats: Expanded TCRs made up significantly more big CDR3 similarity clusters than controls did.

V lost 3 bases to trimming and J lost 4 bases, with 13 bases between them. Germline V gene lookup returns CDR1 LGHNA and CDR2 YNFKEQ. CDR3 length equals 14 residues. Sequenced material: whole blood, taken in connection with sensitization to the hapten diphenylcyclopropenone (DPC). The chain combines TRBV4-2 with TRBJ2-7, with D tentatively TRBD2 (6 bases). The sequence derives from a woman between 40 and 55 years old with alopecia areata. Some clones in this sample may be carry-over from other donors' samples. The CDR3 region is CASSQGGEVYEQYF. In DNA, the CDR3 is TGTGCCAGCAGCCAGGGCGGGGAGGTATACGAGCAGTACTTC.